The clone carrying this T cell receptor beta chain was counted a few times. The data originate from a study of patients and donors after allogeneic stem cell transplantation. CDR1 GTSNPN and CDR2 SVGIG come from the germline V gene (reference sequence). Trimming left V 2 bases short and J 7 bases short, with 18 bases between. The CDR3 length is 15 residues. TCRdb passed the RT-PCR reads through MiXCR, listing each CDR3 protein once. In the table there are 200,000 to 250,000 distinct CDR3 sequences, around 14% of which are singletons. The chain recombines TRBV30 with TRBJ1-5; TRBD1 is a possible D gene (5 bases). The sequencing sample was made of blood, either unsorted or a sorted T cell fraction (not recorded which). The receptor comes from a human donor who was either an allogeneic HSCT recipient or a stem cell or donor lymphocyte infusion donor (not recorded which). It is not recorded whose cells these are; they may come from a transplant donor. DNA of the CDR3: TGTGCCTGGAGTCCCAGGACACGGGCATGGCAGCCCCAGCATTTT. Protein product: CAWSPRTRAWQPQHF.